The present T cell receptor beta chain was sequenced within a study of long-term antiretroviral therapy in people with HIV. The V end was cut by 6 bases, the J end by 2 bases, with 13 bases between. The CDR3 is 14 residues long. In germline, CDR1 is SNHLY, CDR2 FYNNEI. The run of the v3.0 immunoSEQ assay was at survey level. Sequencing used immunoSEQ multiplex PCR; TCRdb keeps in-frame clones, though not all of them. The repertoire holds about 29,000 clones, with around 86% as singletons. The sequence was obtained from a man in his fifties with HIV. The rearrangement links TRBV2 to TRBJ1-2; D is perhaps TRBD1 (6 bases). The sequencing here drew on unsorted PBMCs, taken 2.9 years after starting antiretroviral therapy. The CDR3 sequence: CASSYMDSNYGYTF. The CDR3 DNA follows: TGTGCCAGCAGCTATATGGACAGCAACTATGGCTACACCTTC.